The 30 T cell receptor beta chains below were found in one sample sequenced in a study of Graves' ophthalmopathy and Graves' hyperthyroidism. As the template, RNA transcripts were used to amplify TCR beta CDR3 regions. An initial RT-PCR round employing HTBI primers preceded a second-round multiplex PCR. TCRdb ran MiXCR on the multiplex PCR reads and lists one entry per CDR3 protein. The profile shows 600,000 to 950,000 distinct CDR3 sequences, 40% of them singletons. The specimen sequenced was peripheral blood. These receptors all come from an adult man with Graves' ophthalmopathy.

This clonotype turned up a few times. This rearrangement joins TRBV9 to TRBJ1-4, with 11 bases matching TRBD1. This CDR3 has 15 residues. Germline CDR1 reads SGDLS; CDR2 reads YYNGEE. Trimming cost V 4 bases and J 6 bases; bases outside gene matches: 5. The CDR3, as DNA: TGTGCCAGCAGCCTGAGGACAGGGGGCTATGAAAAACTGTTTTTT. Its translation is CASSLRTGGYEKLFF.

This clonotype was picked up a small number of times. This chain links TRBV7-9 with TRBJ2-2, with TRBD1 matching 12 bases. The germline CDR1 and CDR2 sequences are SEHNR and FQNEAQ (reference sequence). This CDR3 is 17 amino acids long. V lost 5 bases to trimming and J lost 0 bases; unmatched junction nucleotides: 4. The CDR3 DNA follows: TGTGCCAGCAGCGCCGGGACAGGGGGCTCGAACACCGGGGAGCTGTTTTTT. This translates into CASSAGTGGSNTGELFF.

This clonotype has only a few counts. The genes are TRBV2 and TRBJ2-5; 7 bases are shared with TRBD1. V dropped 5 bases and J dropped 0; count of bases not matched to a gene: 9. CDR1 is SNHLY, CDR2 FYNNEI, per germline. The CDR3 totals 16 residues. For the CDR3, the DNA is TGTGCCAGCAGTCCTTGGGGACAGCGAAACCAAGAGACCCAGTACTTC. Translating gives CASSPWGQRNQETQYF.

This chain uses TRBV9 with TRBJ1-2, with D tentatively TRBD1 (6 bases). This CDR3 spans 14 amino acids. Germline assignment: CDR1 SGDLS and CDR2 YYNGEE. The V gene lost 0 bases and the J gene lost 3 bases, with 9 bases spanning the gap. CDR3 sequence (DNA): TGTGCCAGCAGCGTAGCAGGGGCGGACTATGGCTACACCTTC. The encoded protein is CASSVAGADYGYTF.

The chain recombines TRBV7-4 with TRBJ1-4; a possible D gene is TRBD1 (6 bases). The germline V gene has CDR1 SGHVT and CDR2 SQSDAQ. There are 17 residues in the CDR3. The V end lost 1 base, the J end lost 5 bases, and 17 bases lay between the germline ends. The CDR3 protein is CASSLGFGGRGNEKLFF. The CDR3 nucleotides read TGTGCCAGCAGCTTAGGTTTCGGGGGGCGCGGGAATGAAAAACTGTTTTTT.

The sample holds a few counts of this clonotype. The chain has TRBV19 and TRBJ2-7; the D is unclear. CDR3 size: 13 residues. The germline gives CDR1 LNHDA, CDR2 SQIVND (reference sequence). The V and J ends lost 5 bases and 6 bases respectively, with 14 bases between them. CDR3 sequence reads: CASSPSTKGEQYF. The CDR3 coding sequence is TGTGCCAGTAGTCCCTCTACGAAAGGCGAGCAGTACTTC. Complete variable domain (other parts from reference TRBV19 and TRBJ2-7): DGGITQSPKYLFRKEGQNVTLSCEQNLNHDAMYWYRQDPGQGLRLIYYSQIVNDFQKGDIAEGYSVSREKKESFPLTVTSAQKNPTAFYLCASSPSTKGEQYFGPGTRLTVT.

Notes on this clonotype: A much larger clone is a single base away; this may be a read error. The chain employs TRBV25-1 and TRBJ1-1; D is unclear. Germline CDR1 and CDR2: MGHDK and SYGVNS. V shed 6 bases and J shed 0 bases, with 8 bases lying between them. There are 13 residues in the CDR3. The CDR3 region has the DNA TGTGCCAGCAGGGACGGGATGAACACTGAAGCTTTCTTT. This sequence encodes CASRDGMNTEAFF. Full variable domain (rest looked up from reference TRBV25-1 and TRBJ1-1): EADIYQTPRYLVIGTGKKITLECSQTMGHDKMYWYQQDPGMELHLIHYSYGVNSTEKGDLSSESTVSRIRTEHFPLTLESARPSHTSQYLCASRDGMNTEAFFGQGTRLTVV.

V and J are TRBV10-3 and TRBJ2-2, with D unclear. V was trimmed by 5 bases and J by 3 bases, leaving 10 bases between them. CDR3 length: 14 amino acids. Germline V CDR1 and CDR2: ENHRY, SYGVKD. The CDR3 protein is CAISLGSDTGELFF. DNA for the CDR3: TGTGCCATCAGTTTAGGGTCGGACACCGGGGAGCTGTTTTTT.

As to this clonotype: It is likely a read error, because the conserved phenylalanine at the end of the CDR3 is missing. It is unclear where the CDR3 begins or ends on the DNA, so no DNA is shown, and the CDR3 is as TCRdb lists it. The CDR3 sequence is CASSGAPYS. The gene calls are TRBV10-2 and TRBJ1-3. Germline-derived CDR1 and CDR2 are WSHSY and SAAADI. Termini included, the CDR3 measures 9 amino acids.

The sample holds many counts of this clonotype. This rearrangement joins TRBV10-2 to TRBJ1-1; a weak D match, TRBD1 (5 bases). Deletions cut 0 bases from V and 0 bases from J, with 14 bases between. This CDR3 has 17 residues. Germline-derived CDR1 and CDR2 are WSHSY and SAAADI. The CDR3 spells CASSESALGLMNTEAFF. The CDR3 region has the DNA TGCGCCAGCAGTGAGTCAGCCCTGGGACTGATGAACACTGAAGCTTTCTTT.

The gene calls are TRBV2 and TRBJ1-5; 11 bases are a match to TRBD1. J gave up 2 bases and V 5 bases, and 11 bases lay outside the gene matches. The CDR3 spans 18 residues. Germline lookup yields CDR1 SNHLY and CDR2 FYNNEI. CDR3: CASSLGQGGSYGNQPQHF. The CDR3 DNA reads TGTGCCAGCAGTTTGGGACAGGGGGGGTCCTATGGCAATCAGCCCCAGCATTTT.

The CDR3 DNA reads as TGTGCCAGCAGTAACCCACGGTTTCGGGAGACCCAGTACTTC. This gives the protein CASSNPRFRETQYF. The rearrangement links TRBV2 to TRBJ2-5; D call uncertain. CDR1 is SNHLY, CDR2 FYNNEI, per germline. Trimming pared 5 bases from V and 5 bases from J, leaving 15 bases between. The CDR3 sequence is 14 residues long.

The rearrangement links TRBV7-2 to TRBJ2-3; 7 positions match TRBD2. Germline-derived CDR1 and CDR2 are SGHTA and FQGNSA. V was pared by 7 bases and J by 1 base, with 5 bases of the junction left unmatched. The CDR3 length is 14 residues. The CDR3 DNA reads as TGTGCCAGCACCGTCCGGGGGGGCACAGATACGCAGTATTTT. It is translated as CASTVRGGTDTQYF.

This clonotype occurred a few times. The chain employs TRBV20-1 and TRBJ2-5, with 14 bases identical to TRBD2. The CDR3 extends over 16 amino acids. V dropped 2 bases and J dropped 5; count of bases not matched to a gene: 7. Germline values: CDR1 DFQATT, CDR2 SNEGSKA (reference sequence). CDR3 amino acids: CSARSPTSGGAETQYF. The CDR3 DNA reads as TGCAGTGCTAGATCCCCGACTAGCGGGGGGGCGGAGACCCAGTACTTC.

Ten or more counts support this clonotype. The chain is built from TRBV2 and TRBJ1-6; D remains ambiguous. V dropped 8 bases and J dropped 8 bases, with 7 bases sitting between them. Germline values: CDR1 SNHLY, CDR2 FYNNEI. The CDR3 length is 11 residues. The CDR3 coding sequence is TGTGCCAGCCGCGCGGATTCACCCCTCCACTTT. Translating gives CASRADSPLHF.

The genes are TRBV7-2 and TRBJ2-7; 8 bases are a match to TRBD1. This CDR3 spans 14 amino acids. Germline V lookup: CDR1 SGHTA, CDR2 FQGNSA. J was trimmed by 7 bases and V by 7 bases; bases with no gene match: 12. CDR3 bases: TGTGCCAGCACCCCGGGGCAGGGGGCGCGTGAGCAGTACTTC. As protein: CASTPGQGAREQYF.

This clonotype was detected many times. This chain uses TRBV5-8 with TRBJ1-1; 7 bases align to TRBD1. The V gene end was trimmed by 3 bases and the J gene end by 1 base; junction bases not matched to a gene: 6. Germline V gene data show CDR1 as SGHTS and CDR2 as YDEGEE. This CDR3 is built from 15 residues. The CDR3 loop is CASSSIGGRNTEAFF. CDR3 coding DNA: TGTGCCAGCAGCTCCATAGGGGGCAGGAACACTGAAGCTTTCTTT. Together with reference TRBV5-8 and TRBJ1-1, the CDR3 gives the full variable domain: EAGVTQSPTHLIKTRGQQATLRCSPISGHTSVYWYQQALGLGLQFLLWYDEGEERNRGNFPPRFSGRQFPNYSSELNVNALELEDSALYLCASSSIGGRNTEAFFGQGTRLTVV.

This chain uses TRBV5-1 with TRBJ2-7, with 7 bases aligning to TRBD2. Germline V lookup: CDR1 SGHRS, CDR2 YFSETQ. Trimming took 4 bases from V and 2 from J; bases not matched to a gene: 9. This CDR3 region has 15 residues. The CDR3 loop reads CASSHKAGLPYEQYF. CDR3 DNA: TGCGCCAGCAGCCACAAAGCGGGGTTACCCTACGAGCAGTACTTC.

This sequence joins TRBV7-9 and TRBJ1-5, with 10 bases that match TRBD1. Per germline, CDR1 SEHNR and CDR2 FQNEAQ (reference sequence). V gave up 2 bases and J gave up 5 bases; unmatched junction bases: 6. The CDR3 runs 16 residues. The CDR3 nucleotides read TGTGCCAGCAGCTTATATCCCGGGACAGGGGATCAGCCCCAGCATTTT. The encoded protein is CASSLYPGTGDQPQHF. Full variable domain (outside the CDR3, taken from reference TRBV7-9 and TRBJ1-5): DTGVSQNPRHKITKRGQNVTFRCDPISEHNRLYWYRQTLGQGPEFLTYFQNEAQLEKSRLLSDRFSAERPKGSFSTLEIQRTEQGDSAMYLCASSLYPGTGDQPQHFGDGTRLSIL.

This clonotype was recorded many times. The chain is built from TRBV7-8 and TRBJ1-2; D perhaps matches TRBD1 (5 bases). The V and J ends lost 3 bases and 6 bases respectively, with 14 bases between them. The CDR3 runs to 14 residues. CDR1 and CDR2 (germline): SGHVS, FQNEAQ. The CDR3 spells CASSLTELGDGYTF. CDR3 bases: TGTGCCAGCAGCTTGACAGAGCTTGGGGATGGCTACACCTTC. Variable domain in full (rest from reference TRBV7-8 and TRBJ1-2): GAGVSQSPRYKVAKRGQDVALRCDPISGHVSLFWYQQALGQGPEFLTYFQNEAQLDKSGLPSDRFFAERPEGSVSTLKIQRTQQEDSAVYLCASSLTELGDGYTFGSGTRLTVV.

V and J are TRBV5-6 and TRBJ2-6; the match to TRBD2 covers 14 bases. Germline-derived CDR1 and CDR2 are SGHDT and YYEEEE. The V segment lost 5 bases and the J segment 2 bases; nucleotides outside the gene matches: 6. The CDR3 is 18 amino acids. The CDR3 spells CASSSPGLAGAGANVLTF. CDR3 in DNA: TGTGCCAGCAGTTCCCCGGGACTAGCGGGGGCTGGGGCCAACGTCCTGACTTTC.

The chain joins TRBV9 to TRBJ1-6; 8 bases fit TRBD1. The V gene's germline CDR1 is SGDLS and CDR2 YYNGEE. V lost 4 bases, J lost 6 bases, and 6 bases stayed unmatched. The CDR3 contains 15 residues. CDR3 region: CASSQPGQVNSPLHF. The CDR3 nucleotides are TGTGCCAGCAGCCAGCCGGGACAGGTTAATTCACCCCTCCACTTT. Looking up the rest from reference TRBV9 and TRBJ1-6 gives the full variable domain: DSGVTQTPKHLITATGQRVTLRCSPRSGDLSVYWYQQSLDQGLQFLIQYYNGEERAKGNILERFSAQQFPDLHSELNLSSLELGDSALYFCASSQPGQVNSPLHFGNGTRLTVT.

In its sample, this clonotype was seen many times. This sequence joins TRBV29-1 and TRBJ1-2, with a possible D match to TRBD1 (5 bases). Germline V gene sequence: CDR1 SQVTM, CDR2 ANQGSEA. This CDR3 has 11 amino acids. V dropped 3 bases and J dropped 7 bases, with 9 bases sitting between them. CDR3 in DNA: TGCAGCGTTGAGGGGGTTCTTGGCTACACCTTC. This sequence encodes CSVEGVLGYTF.

The genes are TRBV5-4 and TRBJ2-5; D possibly corresponds to TRBD1 (6 bases). CDR3 length: 14 residues. V was pared by 2 bases and J by 3 bases, with 11 bases between. The germline gives CDR1 SGHNT, CDR2 YYREEE (reference sequence). The chain's CDR3 is CASSLYQGKETQYF. As DNA, the CDR3 is TGTGCCAGCAGCTTATACCAGGGGAAAGAGACCCAGTACTTC.

V is TRBV7-2 and J is TRBJ2-2; 9 bases line up with TRBD2. Losses at the gene ends were 8 bases for V and 5 bases for J; bases not matched to a gene: 6. This CDR3 has 14 amino acids. Germline CDR1 is SGHTA and CDR2 is FQGNSA. The CDR3 here is CASEIAGETGELFF. The CDR3 DNA follows: TGTGCCAGCGAAATAGCGGGGGAAACCGGGGAGCTGTTTTTT.

Many counts were recorded for this clonotype. The chain recombines TRBV7-2 with TRBJ1-3, with a tentative D call TRBD1 (5 bases). This CDR3 is built from 14 residues. Germline lookup yields CDR1 SGHTA and CDR2 FQGNSA. Trimming removed 5 bases at V and 2 bases at J, with 10 bases between. This chain's CDR3 is CASSAGVAGNTIYF. The CDR3 DNA reads TGTGCCAGCAGCGCGGGGGTAGCTGGAAACACCATATATTTT.

As to this clonotype: A read error may explain this, as a much larger clone is one base away. The rearrangement joins TRBV10-3 to TRBJ1-5; TRBD1 agrees at 9 bases. V gave up 6 bases and J gave up 1 base; unmatched junction bases: 4. CDR1 is ENHRY, CDR2 SYGVKD, per germline. This CDR3 is built from 15 residues. CDR3 protein: CAISPDRGSNQPQHF. The CDR3 DNA is TGTGCCATCAGCCCAGACAGGGGGAGCAATCAGCCCCAGCATTTT.

The V call is TRBV20-1, the J call TRBJ2-5; D call uncertain. V was pared by 5 bases and J by 7 bases, with 17 bases between. CDR3 size: 13 residues. CDR1 is DFQATT, CDR2 SNEGSKA, per germline (reference sequence). The chain's CDR3 is CSAPHLKDWTQYF. CDR3 DNA sequence: TGCAGTGCTCCCCACCTCAAGGATTGGACCCAGTACTTC.

V and J are TRBV7-2 and TRBJ1-6, with D perhaps TRBD1 (5 bases). V shed 3 bases and J shed 10 bases, with 13 bases lying between them. This CDR3 has 14 amino acids. From germline, CDR1 is SGHTA and CDR2 FQGNSA. The CDR3 coding sequence is TGTGCCAGCAGCTTGGGGGGTCTGAGATCACCCCTCCACTTT. It yields the protein CASSLGGLRSPLHF.

This clonotype has more than one count but fewer than ten. Mismatch with germline at one junction end may stem from a read error. J is TRBJ1-6 and V is TRBV10-3; D gene unclear. The germline V gene encodes CDR1 ENHRY and CDR2 SYGVKD. The CDR3 covers 14 residues. The CDR3 nucleotides are TGTGCCAGCAGTTTGGTAGGGATTAATTCACCCCTCCACTTT. The encoded protein is CASSLVGINSPLHF.